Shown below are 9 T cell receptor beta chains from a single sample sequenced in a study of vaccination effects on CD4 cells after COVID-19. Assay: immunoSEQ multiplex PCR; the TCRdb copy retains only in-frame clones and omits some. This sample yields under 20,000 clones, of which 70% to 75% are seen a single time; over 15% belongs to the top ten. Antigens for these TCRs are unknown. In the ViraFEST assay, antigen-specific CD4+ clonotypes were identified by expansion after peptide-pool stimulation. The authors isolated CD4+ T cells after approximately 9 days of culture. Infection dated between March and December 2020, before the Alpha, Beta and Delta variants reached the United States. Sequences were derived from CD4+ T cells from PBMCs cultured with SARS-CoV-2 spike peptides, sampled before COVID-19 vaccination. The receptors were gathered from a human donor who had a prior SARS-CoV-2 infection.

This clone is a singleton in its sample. CDR3 region: CATSDASVAGAYNEQFF. The CDR3 nucleotides read TGTGCCACCAGTGACGCCTCGGTAGCGGGAGCTTACAATGAGCAGTTCTTC. V usage is TRBV24-1 and J usage is TRBJ2-1; TRBD2 matches at 9 bases. The CDR3 has 17 amino acids. Germline CDR1 is KGHDR and CDR2 is SFDVKD. The V segment lost 4 bases and the J segment 4 bases; nucleotides outside the gene matches: 10.

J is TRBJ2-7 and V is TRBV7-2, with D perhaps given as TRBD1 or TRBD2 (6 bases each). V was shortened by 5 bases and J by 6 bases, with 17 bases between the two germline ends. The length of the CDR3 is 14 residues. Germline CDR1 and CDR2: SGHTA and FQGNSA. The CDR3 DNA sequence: TGTGCCAGCAGCCCGGGAGTCACACAGGGCGAGCAGTACTTC. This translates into CASSPGVTQGEQYF.

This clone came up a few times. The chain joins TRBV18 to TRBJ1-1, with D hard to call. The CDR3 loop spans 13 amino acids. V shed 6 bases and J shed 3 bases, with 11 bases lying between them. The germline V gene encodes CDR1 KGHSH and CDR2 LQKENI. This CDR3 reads CASSAKPDTEAFF. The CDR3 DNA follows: TGTGCCAGCTCGGCGAAGCCGGACACTGAAGCTTTCTTT.

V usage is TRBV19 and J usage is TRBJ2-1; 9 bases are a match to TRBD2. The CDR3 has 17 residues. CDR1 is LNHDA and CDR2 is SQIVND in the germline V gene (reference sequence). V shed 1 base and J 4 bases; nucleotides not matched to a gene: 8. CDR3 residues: CASSIVWGGGAYNEQFF. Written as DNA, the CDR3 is TGTGCCAGTAGTATAGTGTGGGGCGGGGGGGCATACAATGAGCAGTTCTTC.

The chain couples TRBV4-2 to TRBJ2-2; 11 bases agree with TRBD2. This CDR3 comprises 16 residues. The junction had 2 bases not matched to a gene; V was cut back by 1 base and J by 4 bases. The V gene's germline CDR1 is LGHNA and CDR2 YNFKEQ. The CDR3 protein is CASSQVSGGATGELFF. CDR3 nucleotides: TGTGCCAGCAGCCAAGTTAGCGGGGGGGCCACCGGGGAGCTGTTTTTT.

The CDR3 nucleotides read TGTGCCAGCAGTGAGTTTAGCTCTGGGGCCAACGTCCTGACTTTC. Translation gives CASSEFSSGANVLTF. J is TRBJ2-6 and V is TRBV6-1; no definite D call. V lost 3 bases, J lost 0 bases, and 6 bases lay in between. There are 15 residues in the CDR3. Germline V CDR1 and CDR2: MNHNS, SASEGT.

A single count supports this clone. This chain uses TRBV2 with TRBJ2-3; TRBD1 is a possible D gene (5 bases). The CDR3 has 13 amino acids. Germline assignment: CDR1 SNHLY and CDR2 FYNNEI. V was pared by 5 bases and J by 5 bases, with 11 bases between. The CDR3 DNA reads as TGTGCCAGCAGTTTTGTGGGGCGAGATACGCAGTATTTT. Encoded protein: CASSFVGRDTQYF. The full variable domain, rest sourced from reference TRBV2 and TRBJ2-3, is EPEVTQTPSHQVTQMGQEVILRCVPISNHLYFYWYRQILGQKVEFLVSFYNNEISEKSEIFDDQFSVERPDGSNFTLKIRSTKLEDSAMYFCASSFVGRDTQYFGPGTRLTVL.

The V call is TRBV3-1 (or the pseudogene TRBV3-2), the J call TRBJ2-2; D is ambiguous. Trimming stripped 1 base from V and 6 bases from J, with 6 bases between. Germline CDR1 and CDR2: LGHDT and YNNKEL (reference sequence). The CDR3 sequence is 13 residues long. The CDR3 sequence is CASSQGLPGELFF. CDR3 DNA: TGTGCCAGCAGCCAAGGACTGCCCGGGGAGCTGTTTTTT.

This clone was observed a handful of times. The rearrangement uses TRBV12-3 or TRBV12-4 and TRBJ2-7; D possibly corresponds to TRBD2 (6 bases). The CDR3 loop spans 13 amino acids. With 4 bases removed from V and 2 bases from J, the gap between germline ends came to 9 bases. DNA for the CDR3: TGTGCCAGCAGTTATGGGACTGCCTACGAGCAGTACTTC. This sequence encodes CASSYGTAYEQYF.